A selection of T cell receptor beta chains follows, all from one sample in a study of blood T cell repertoires in COVID-19. Sequenced by immunoSEQ multiplex PCR; TCRdb stores in-frame clones only, minus some. The sample records under 250,000 clones, around 75% being singletons. Sample: peripheral blood. These receptors originate from a woman aged 40 to 50 with COVID-19, enrolled during active disease. Each CDR3 is given with its conserved first and last residue. The D gene is left open where the match is weak. Clone size is not always given. Where it is, it says once, few, many or a class for expanded clones.

v_gene	j_gene	abundance	d_gene	CDR3nt	CDR3aa
TRBV6-2/TRBV6-3	TRBJ1-5	.	.	TGTGCCAGCAGTTCTTATAGCAATCAGCCCCAGCATTTT	CASSSYSNQPQHF
TRBV2	TRBJ1-2	.	TRBD1	TGTGCCAGCAGTGGGACAGGAGATGAAGGCTATGGCTACACCTTC	CASSGTGDEGYGYTF
TRBV15	TRBJ1-5	many	TRBD1	TGTGCCACCAGCAGATCCGGGACAGGGCCCAATCAGCCCCAGCATTTT	CATSRSGTGPNQPQHF
TRBV2	TRBJ1-5	.	TRBD1	TGTGCCAGCAGTGCCGGGACAGGGAGTCAGCCCCAGCATTTT	CASSAGTGSQPQHF
TRBV7-6	TRBJ1-6	.	.	TGTGCCAGCAGCTTGGAATACTACTCCGGGACAAATGCCCCTAATTCACCCCTCCACTTT	CASSLEYYSGTNAPNSPLHF
TRBV4-1	TRBJ1-1	few	TRBD1	TGCGCCAGCAGCCCCGGGACAGGGACGCTGAACACTGAAGCTTTCTTT	CASSPGTGTLNTEAFF
TRBV18	TRBJ1-1	.	.	TGTGCCAGCTCACCATCCGACAGGCCGACACGGAACACTGAAGCTTTCTTT	CASSPSDRPTRNTEAFF
TRBV7-9	TRBJ2-5	.	TRBD2	TGTGCCAGCAGCCAAAGCGGGACTAGAGCAGAGACCCAGTACTTC	CASSQSGTRAETQYF
TRBV7-9	TRBJ2-7	.	TRBD1	TGTGCCAGCAGCCATTATCCGACAGGGTTCGACGAGCAGTACTTC	CASSHYPTGFDEQYF
TRBV21-1	TRBJ1-2	.	.	TGTGCCAGCAGCAACGGAGCCGGGACACCGGCCCGCTATGGCTACACCTTC	CASSNGAGTPARYGYTF
TRBV6-1	TRBJ2-7	.	.	TGTGCCAGCAGTGAACTAGGCGGAATTAGCTCCTACGAGCAGTACTTC	CASSELGGISSYEQYF
TRBV7-8	TRBJ2-5	.	.	TGTGCCAGCAGCCAGGGGCGGGGTACTCAAGAGACCCAGTACTTC	CASSQGRGTQETQYF
TRBV20-1	TRBJ1-2	once	.	TGCAGTGCTAGTAAGATTCGACAGGGCTACACCTTC	CSASKIRQGYTF
TRBV14	TRBJ1-1	few	.	TGTGCCAGCAGCCTCCGGAGAGGGGGAAGCACTGAAGCTTTCTTT	CASSLRRGGSTEAFF
TRBV7-2	TRBJ1-3	.	TRBD1	TGTGCCAGCAGCCCGAGAAGAGGACAGGGGTCTGGAAACACCATATATTTT	CASSPRRGQGSGNTIYF
TRBV27	TRBJ2-1	.	.	TGTGCCAGCTCCCAAAGGGGCAATGAGCAGTTCTTC	CASSQRGNEQFF
TRBV14	TRBJ1-1	.	.	TGTGCCAGCAGCCTCTCAGGAGGCACTGAAGCTTTCTTT	CASSLSGGTEAFF
TRBV9	TRBJ2-7	.	.	TGTGCCAGCAGCGCTGACATTTCCTACGAGCAGTACTTC	CASSADISYEQYF
TRBV5-8	TRBJ2-3	.	.	TGTGCCAGCAGCTATCCAGGCACAGATACGCAGTATTTT	CASSYPGTDTQYF
TRBV7-8	TRBJ2-5	.	.	TGTGCCAGCAGCTTCGGGTCAAGGGGTGAGACCCAGTACTTC	CASSFGSRGETQYF
TRBV12-3/TRBV12-4	TRBJ1-2	.	.	TGTGCCAGCAGCTTGGGGGCGGAAGGCTACACCTTC	CASSLGAEGYTF
TRBV28	TRBJ1-2	.	.	TGTGCCAGCAGTTTCGGGGGGGCAGGAGGCTACACCTTC	CASSFGGAGGYTF
TRBV10-2	TRBJ2-5	.	.	TGCGCCAGCAGCGTTGACAGAGGAGAGACCCAGTACTTC	CASSVDRGETQYF
TRBV5-1	TRBJ1-6	.	TRBD1	TGCGCCAGCAGCTTCGGGACAGATGCACCCCTCCACTTT	CASSFGTDAPLHF
TRBV16	TRBJ1-5	.	TRBD1	TGTGCCAGCAGCCAACAGGACAGGCGCCCCAATCAGCCCCAGCATTTT	CASSQQDRRPNQPQHF
TRBV5-1	TRBJ1-4	.	TRBD1	TGCGCCAGCAGCACCGGGACAGGCGGGTTGGGACTGTTTTTT	CASSTGTGGLGLFF
TRBV7-2	TRBJ2-7	.	.	TGTGCCAGCAGCTTCTCCGGGACTCCACCTTACGAGCAGTACTTC	CASSFSGTPPYEQYF
TRBV5-1	TRBJ2-5	.	TRBD1	TGCGCCAGCAGCCCGGCGACAGGGAAAGGGGAGACCCAGTACTTC	CASSPATGKGETQYF
TRBV5-1	TRBJ2-3	.	TRBD2	TGCGCCAGCAGCGAACCGGGACTAGCGGGGAGGGATACGCAGTATTTT	CASSEPGLAGRDTQYF
TRBV5-4	TRBJ1-5	few	.	TGTGCCAGCAGCTCGAACAGGGATCAGCCCCAGCATTTT	CASSSNRDQPQHF
TRBV6-5	TRBJ2-1	.	TRBD1	TGTGCCAGCAGGGACAGGAATGAGCAGTTCTTC	CASRDRNEQFF
TRBV7-2	TRBJ2-6	.	.	TGTGCCAGCAGCTTATTCTCCTCTGGGGCCAACGTCCTGACTTTC	CASSLFSSGANVLTF
TRBV18	TRBJ2-7	.	.	TGTGCCAGCTCACCAAATCGGCGGTCCTACGAGCAGTACTTC	CASSPNRRSYEQYF
TRBV20-1	TRBJ2-5	.	TRBD1	TGCAGTGTAGAGGACAGGGAGACCCAGTACTTC	CSVEDRETQYF
TRBV27	TRBJ1-1	.	TRBD1	TGTGCCAGCAGTTCCGGGACAGGGAGTCGAGCTTTCTTT	CASSSGTGSRAFF
TRBV30	TRBJ1-5	.	.	TGTGCCTGGAACAGCCCCAATCAGCCCCAGCATTTT	CAWNSPNQPQHF
TRBV5-1	TRBJ2-2	.	.	TGCGCCAGCAGCAATCAAGAGGGTCGGAACACCGGGGAGCTGTTTTTT	CASSNQEGRNTGELFF
TRBV10-3	TRBJ1-1	.	.	TGTGCCATCAGTGTCGGGGGTCTCTACTCGGGCAACACTGAAGCTTTCTTT	CAISVGGLYSGNTEAFF
TRBV18	TRBJ1-4	.	.	TGTGCCAGCTCACCGGACAGATCATATGAAAAACTGTTTTTT	CASSPDRSYEKLFF
TRBV18	TRBJ1-2	.	.	TGTGCCAGCTCAGTTCAGGGCAACTATGGCTACACCTTC	CASSVQGNYGYTF
TRBV12-3/TRBV12-4	TRBJ1-6	once	.	TGTGCCAGCAGTTTGATAGGGGAATCACCCCTCCACTTT	CASSLIGESPLHF